This T cell receptor (beta chain) emerged from a study of T cell responses to AZD1222 COVID-19 vaccine. Of note for this clone: Its antigen is not known.

Study findings and constraints: Compared with day 0, the breadth and depth of the Spike-specific TCR repertoire rose significantly after two doses of AZD1222. Nearly half of unique spike-specific TCRs reportedly avoided B.1.351 and B.1.1.7 mutated regions.

The data were produced by immunoSEQ multiplex PCR, yet TCRdb's version contains in-frame clones alone and is incomplete. The top ten hold 2.5% to 3.5% of the sample, which has about 140,000 clones, 88% seen once. Germline lookup yields CDR1 SGHTA and CDR2 FQGTGA. Trimming removed 4 bases at V and 2 bases at J, with 18 bases between. The CDR3 covers 16 residues. The chain is built from TRBV7-3 and TRBJ2-7; D may correspond to TRBD1 or TRBD2 (5 bases each). This specimen was peripheral blood, taken 28 days after the second AZD1222 dose. The TCR sequence derives from an adult who received the AZD1222 COVID-19 vaccine. CDR3 region: CASSSTGTDGTYEQYF. CDR3 sequence (DNA): TGTGCCAGCAGCTCCACCGGGACCGACGGAACCTACGAGCAGTACTTC.